The subject of this entry is one T cell receptor beta chain. The sample originates from a study of blood T cell repertoires in COVID-19. The wider study: The cDNA or gDNA used as material had been derived from T cells, B-cell-depleted T cells, or PBMCs.

J gave up 4 bases and V 2 bases, and 4 bases lay outside the gene matches. CDR3 length: 14 residues. Per germline, CDR1 KGHSH and CDR2 LQKENI. Authors' data handling: The assay estimated nucleated cells by amplifying reference gene primers. Method: immunoSEQ multiplex PCR; TCRdb's copy keeps in-frame clones and lacks some. V and J calls and clone size follow that table, whereas D and trimming were derived from the DNA. Among some 160,000 clones listed, 84% were seen once. During active infection, Seattle patients enrolled and were then monitored through disease. The sequence derives from a woman older than 75 with COVID-19, enrolled during active disease. The rearrangement joins TRBV18 to TRBJ1-2; the match to TRBD1 covers 7 bases. The sample taken for sequencing was peripheral blood. For the CDR3, the DNA is TGTGCCAGCTCACCAACAGGGGCCCTCTATGGCTACACCTTC. Its translation: CASSPTGALYGYTF. Full variable domain (rest looked up from reference TRBV18 and TRBJ1-2): NAGVMQNPRHLVRRRGQEARLRCSPMKGHSHVYWYRQLPEEGLKFMVYLQKENIIDESGMPKERFSAEFPKEGPSILRIQQVVRGDSAAYFCASSPTGALYGYTFGSGTRLTVV.